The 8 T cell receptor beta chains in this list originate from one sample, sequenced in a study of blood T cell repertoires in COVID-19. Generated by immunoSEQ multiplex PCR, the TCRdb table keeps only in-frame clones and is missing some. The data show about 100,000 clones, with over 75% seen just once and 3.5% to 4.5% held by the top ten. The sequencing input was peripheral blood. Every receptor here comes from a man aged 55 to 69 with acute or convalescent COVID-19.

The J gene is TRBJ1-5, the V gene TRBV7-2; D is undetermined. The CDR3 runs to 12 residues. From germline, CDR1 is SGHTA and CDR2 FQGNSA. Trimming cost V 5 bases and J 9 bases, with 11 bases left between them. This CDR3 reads CASSQTRGPQHF. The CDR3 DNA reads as TGTGCCAGCAGCCAAACCCGAGGGCCCCAGCATTTT.

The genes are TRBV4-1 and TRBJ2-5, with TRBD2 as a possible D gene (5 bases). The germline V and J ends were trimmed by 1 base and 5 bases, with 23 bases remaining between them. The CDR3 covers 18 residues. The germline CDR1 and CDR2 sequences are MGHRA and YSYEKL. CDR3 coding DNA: TGCGCCAGCAGCCAAGGGCTTGATAGCCATCCCGGGGTGGAGACCCAGTACTTC. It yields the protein CASSQGLDSHPGVETQYF.

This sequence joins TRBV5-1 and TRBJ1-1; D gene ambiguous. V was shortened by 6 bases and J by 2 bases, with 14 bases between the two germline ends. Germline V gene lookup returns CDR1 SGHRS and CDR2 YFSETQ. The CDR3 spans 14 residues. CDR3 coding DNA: TGCGCCAGCACCGAAGACGGGAGAAACACTGAAGCTTTCTTT. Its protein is CASTEDGRNTEAFF.

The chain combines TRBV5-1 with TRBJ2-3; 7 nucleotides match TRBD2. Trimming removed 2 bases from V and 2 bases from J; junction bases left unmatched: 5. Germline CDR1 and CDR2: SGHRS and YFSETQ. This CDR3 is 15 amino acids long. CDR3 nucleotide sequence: TGCGCCAGCAGCTTATGGCGGGGGAACACAGATACGCAGTATTTT. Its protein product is CASSLWRGNTDTQYF.

The CDR3 spells CASGPGTGAPETQYF. The DNA of the CDR3 is TGTGCTAGTGGTCCCGGGACAGGGGCCCCAGAGACCCAGTACTTC. The chain couples TRBV12-5 to TRBJ2-5; TRBD1 aligns across 10 bases. Trimming cost V 5 bases and J 4 bases; bases outside gene matches: 7. From germline, CDR1 is LGHNT and CDR2 FRNRAP. This CDR3 has 15 residues.

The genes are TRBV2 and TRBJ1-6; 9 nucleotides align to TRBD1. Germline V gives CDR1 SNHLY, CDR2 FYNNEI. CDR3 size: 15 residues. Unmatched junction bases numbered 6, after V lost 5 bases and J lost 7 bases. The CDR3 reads CASSTRGQGNSPLHF. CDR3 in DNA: TGTGCCAGCAGTACGAGGGGACAGGGAAATTCACCCCTCCACTTT.

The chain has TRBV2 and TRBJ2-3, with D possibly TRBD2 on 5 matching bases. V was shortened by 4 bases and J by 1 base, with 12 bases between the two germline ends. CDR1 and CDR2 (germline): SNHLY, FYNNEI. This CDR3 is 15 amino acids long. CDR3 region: CASSGLLRGTDTQYF. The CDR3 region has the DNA TGTGCCAGCAGTGGACTCTTGAGGGGCACAGATACGCAGTATTTT. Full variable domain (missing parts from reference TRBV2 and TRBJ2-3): EPEVTQTPSHQVTQMGQEVILRCVPISNHLYFYWYRQILGQKVEFLVSFYNNEISEKSEIFDDQFSVERPDGSNFTLKIRSTKLEDSAMYFCASSGLLRGTDTQYFGPGTRLTVL.

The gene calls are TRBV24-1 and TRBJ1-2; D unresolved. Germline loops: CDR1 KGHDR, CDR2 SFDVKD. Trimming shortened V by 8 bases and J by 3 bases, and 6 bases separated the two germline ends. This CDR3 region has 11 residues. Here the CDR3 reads CATNQDYGYTF. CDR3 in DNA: TGTGCCACCAATCAGGACTATGGCTACACCTTC.